This TCR beta chain was observed in a study of T cell repertoires in cytomegalovirus infection (dated by TCRdb to about 2019). With regard to the full study: The peptide stimulations were aimed at well-studied HLA-B-restricted epitopes as well as recently identified HLA-C-restricted CMV epitopes, whose presentation resists viral immunomodulation. Donor HLA type was relevant to the analysis, as public TCR beta signatures indicated carriage of CMV infection together with the matching HLA type.

Paper-wide results and their limitations: The ex vivo response was dominated by HLA-C-restricted CMV-specific TCR beta clonotypes, and the single most frequent clonotype in two of eight donors was supplied by these HLA-C-restricted clonotypes. Carriers of CMV infection plus the relevant HLA type were discriminated by the cumulative frequency of public TCR beta family members in the study cohort and in an independent 352-donor cohort.

The germline V gene (reference sequence) provides CDR1 SEHNR and CDR2 FQNEAQ. The V end loses 1 base and the J end loses 7 bases, and a stretch of 5 bases separates them. The CDR3 runs 12 amino acids, cysteine and phenylalanine included. Only the CDR3 region is kept as DNA, spanning 36 bases read in frame from base 1. This clonotype was picked up a small number of times. No cognate antigen has been identified for it. No per-base quality is available; no much larger clone lies one base away. Reading the label with the study, this specimen's treatment or condition is: in vitro stimulation with specific CMV peptide epitopes to enrich CMV-specific T cells. Instrument used: Illumina HiSeq 1500. TCRdb reprocessing: public reads trimmed at Q25 with fastp, clones called with MiXCR, in-frame beta chains kept. One record per CDR3 amino acid sequence lists the most common genes and DNA. The sample table holds 40,000 to 55,000 distinct CDR3 sequences, of which about a fifth were seen once. The ten largest clones capture roughly 90% of the sample.

The sample in question was CD8+ T cells from cultured PBMCs, obtained from culture after CMV antigen stimulation. This receptor chain uses TRBV7-9 and TRBJ1-5, with the D segment identity uncertain. This TCR was recovered from a human donor in good health (CMV status not recorded). Some clones in this sample may be carry-over from other donors' samples. CDR3 loop: CASSLENQPQHF. The nucleotide sequence reads TGTGCCAGCAGCTTAGAGAACCAGCCCCAGCATTTT.